Below are 20 T cell receptor beta chains sequenced from a single sample in a study of PD-1 blockade in classical Hodgkin lymphoma. All patients relapsed after autologous stem cell transplantation, and brentuximab vedotin exposure varied. The authors purified CD4+ T cells from thawed PBMCs by magnetic negative selection. Clones were read by immunoSEQ multiplex PCR, and TCRdb kept only the in-frame ones, dropping some. The sample consists of approximately 25,000 clones, around three quarters of them appearing once. The sequencing used CD4+ T cells from blood, collected at baseline. The receptors originated from a human donor with classical Hodgkin lymphoma.

The rearrangement links TRBV7-3 to TRBJ2-1, with 7 bases lining up with TRBD2. The CDR3 is 16 residues long. Germline V gives CDR1 SGHTA, CDR2 FQGTGA. The J segment lost 2 bases and the V segment lost 5 bases, leaving 9 bases of the junction unmatched. The CDR3 here is CASSPRLASTYNEQFF. In DNA form, the CDR3 reads TGTGCCAGCAGCCCCAGACTAGCCTCCACCTACAATGAGCAGTTCTTC.

The chain combines TRBV2 with TRBJ1-5; weak D call: TRBD1 (5 bases). This CDR3 spans 14 amino acids. CDR1 and CDR2 from the germline V gene are SNHLY and FYNNEI. Trimming cost V 3 bases and J 7 bases, with 13 bases left between them. CDR3 residues: CASSDGGPSQPQHF. In nucleotides, the CDR3 is TGTGCCAGCAGTGATGGGGGACCATCGCAGCCCCAGCATTTT.

The V and J genes are TRBV7-3 and TRBJ2-2; 9 bases are shared with TRBD1. Losses at the gene ends were 7 bases for V and 3 bases for J; bases not matched to a gene: 12. This CDR3 comprises 17 residues. Germline-derived CDR1 and CDR2 are SGHTA and FQGTGA. The CDR3 nucleotides read TGTGCCAGCACCAACAACAGGGGGCCTGGAGACACCGGGGAGCTGTTTTTT. It encodes CASTNNRGPGDTGELFF. The whole variable domain, filled in from reference TRBV7-3 and TRBJ2-2, reads GAGVSQTPSNKVTEKGKYVELRCDPISGHTALYWYRQSLGQGPEFLIYFQGTGAADDSGLPNDRFFAVRPEGSVSTLKIQRTERGDSAVYLCASTNNRGPGDTGELFFGEGSRLTVL.

The V and J genes are TRBV9 and TRBJ2-3, with unresolved D. The V gene's germline CDR1 is SGDLS and CDR2 YYNGEE. Trimming cost V 4 bases and J 13 bases, with 19 bases left between them. The CDR3 length is 13 residues. The CDR3 DNA follows: TGTGCCAGCAGCCCCCACCCGGGCCCCACGGAGTATTTT. Translated: CASSPHPGPTEYF.

This chain links TRBV28 with TRBJ2-1; D tentatively fits TRBD1 or TRBD2 (5 bases each). Germline V CDR1 and CDR2: MDHEN, SYDVKM. Trimming took off 3 bases at V and 4 bases at J, with 13 bases between the two ends. CDR3 size: 15 residues. The CDR3 region is CASSLAEGFYNEQFF. The CDR3 coding sequence is TGTGCCAGCAGTTTGGCAGAGGGGTTTTACAATGAGCAGTTCTTC.

This chain connects TRBV4-1 to TRBJ1-3; D uncertain. Germline CDR1 reads MGHRA; CDR2 reads YSYEKL. V was clipped by 0 bases and J by 2 bases, with 2 bases between them. This CDR3 comprises 13 residues. CDR3 nucleotides: TGCGCCAGCAGCCAAGATACTGGAAACACCATATATTTT. Amino acids: CASSQDTGNTIYF.

The chain is built from TRBV5-1 and TRBJ1-1; D is ambiguous. Per germline, CDR1 SGHRS and CDR2 YFSETQ. The CDR3 loop spans 15 amino acids. Trimming pared 3 bases from V and 6 bases from J, leaving 18 bases between. The CDR3 spells CASSSAGLPRPEAFF. Here the CDR3 DNA reads TGCGCCAGCAGCTCCGCCGGACTTCCACGGCCTGAAGCTTTCTTT.

V gene TRBV29-1 combines with J gene TRBJ1-1, with a weak D call TRBD1 (5 bases). Trimming removed 7 bases at V and 10 bases at J, with 22 bases between. CDR3 length: 13 residues. Germline CDR1 is SQVTM and CDR2 is ANQGSEA. CDR3 sequence (DNA): TGCAGCGCAAGTCAGGGTATCGCCTCGGGAGCTTTCTTT. It specifies CSASQGIASGAFF.

This clone occurred a few times. This chain links TRBV20-1 with TRBJ1-2; D call uncertain. CDR3 size: 11 residues. Germline V lookup: CDR1 DFQATT, CDR2 SNEGSKA (reference sequence). CDR3 region: CRGSDNYGYTF. DNA for the CDR3: TGCAGGGGATCAGACAACTATGGCTACACCTTC.

The rearrangement uses TRBV6-5 and TRBJ1-4; 8 bases line up with TRBD1. The CDR3 runs to 15 residues. Germline V gives CDR1 MNHEY, CDR2 SVGAGI. J gave up 7 bases and V 7 bases, and 11 bases lay outside the gene matches. CDR3 sequence (DNA): TGTGCCAGCACCCGAGCCCAGGGGGCCTCTGAAAAACTGTTTTTT. Amino acids: CASTRAQGASEKLFF.

CDR3 protein: CAWSVTTVHNEQFF. CDR3 DNA sequence: TGTGCCTGGAGTGTAACCACAGTGCACAATGAGCAGTTCTTC. The gene calls are TRBV30 and TRBJ2-1; D gene unclear. Germline CDR1 and CDR2: GTSNPN and SVGIG (reference sequence). The germline V and J ends were trimmed by 0 bases and 5 bases, with 11 bases remaining between them. The CDR3 totals 14 residues.

This clone was detected only once. The V call is TRBV11-3, the J call TRBJ2-3, with 8 bases that match TRBD1. This CDR3 is built from 14 residues. Germline V gene sequence: CDR1 SGHNT, CDR2 YENEEA. Losses at the gene ends were 5 bases for V and 7 bases for J; bases not matched to a gene: 8. The CDR3 sequence: CASSPRQGRNTQYF. The CDR3 nucleotides read TGTGCCAGCAGCCCTCGACAGGGGAGAAATACGCAGTATTTT.

V usage is TRBV19 and J usage is TRBJ2-1; D tentatively reads TRBD1 or TRBD2 (5 bases each). The CDR3 spans 13 residues. CDR1 and CDR2 (germline): LNHDA, SQIVND (reference sequence). Deletions cut 3 bases from V and 7 bases from J, with 10 bases between. CDR3 nucleotides: TGTGCCAGTAGTATGAAGGGACCTAATGAGCAGTTCTTC. Protein sequence: CASSMKGPNEQFF.

The CDR3 reads CASSSLHHEQYF. The CDR3 DNA reads as TGTGCCAGCAGCTCCCTTCACCACGAGCAGTACTTC. This chain joins TRBV7-9 and TRBJ2-7, with D unclear. This CDR3 is 12 amino acids long. Trimming cost V 4 bases and J 5 bases, with 9 bases left between them. Germline CDR1 is SEHNR and CDR2 is FQNEAQ (reference sequence).

The gene calls are TRBV7-9 and TRBJ1-3; no definite D call. Germline V gives CDR1 SEHNR, CDR2 FQNEAQ (reference sequence). CDR3 size: 17 residues. V dropped 1 base and J dropped 0 bases, with 13 bases sitting between them. The CDR3 is CASSLGGTASSGNTIYF. Written as DNA, the CDR3 is TGTGCCAGCAGCTTAGGGGGAACGGCGAGCTCTGGAAACACCATATATTTT.

The chain is built from TRBV27 and TRBJ1-2; no reliable D call. CDR3 length: 19 amino acids. The germline CDR1 and CDR2 sequences are MNHEY and SMNVEV (reference sequence). Trimming cost V 7 bases and J 0 bases, with 27 bases left between them. CDR3 region: CASTYPDLFFWKTNYGYTF. The CDR3 region has the DNA TGTGCCAGCACCTACCCCGATTTATTTTTCTGGAAAACTAACTATGGCTACACCTTC.

The chain uses TRBV19 and TRBJ2-7; TRBD1 might be the D (5 bases). This CDR3 region has 17 residues. Germline V gene sequence: CDR1 LNHDA, CDR2 SQIVND (reference sequence). Trimming shortened V by 5 bases and J by 5 bases, and 25 bases separated the two germline ends. Here the CDR3 DNA reads TGTGCCAGTAGTGTCCCCTCAAGGGCAGGGCGTAAGAACGAGCAGTACTTC. Its protein product is CASSVPSRAGRKNEQYF.

This clone appeared a few times. V is TRBV5-1 and J is TRBJ1-2, with 11 bases aligning to TRBD1. Per the germline V gene, CDR1 is SGHRS and CDR2 is YFSETQ. The CDR3 is 17 residues long. V lost 4 bases to trimming and J lost 8 bases; unmatched junction nucleotides: 16. The CDR3 is CASSLGQGARGLRGYTF. DNA of the CDR3: TGCGCCAGCAGCCTCGGACAGGGGGCGCGAGGATTGCGAGGCTACACCTTC.

The chain combines TRBV29-1 with TRBJ2-5, with D perhaps matching TRBD2 (7 bases). The CDR3 runs to 14 residues. Between the trimmed V and J ends, which lost 7 bases and 4 bases, there was a span of 19 bases. Looked up from germline, CDR1 is SQVTM and CDR2 is ANQGSEA. CDR3 residues: CSGGRYREGETQYF. Here the CDR3 DNA reads TGCAGCGGGGGACGGTACAGGGAGGGAGAGACCCAGTACTTC.

V gene TRBV7-2 combines with J gene TRBJ2-5; 8 bases are shared with TRBD2. CDR3 length: 14 residues. Unmatched junction bases numbered 3, after V lost 1 base and J lost 5 bases. CDR1 and CDR2 from the germline V gene are SGHTA and FQGNSA. The CDR3 DNA reads as TGTGCCAGCAGCTTAGTCCGGGGGGGGGAGACCCAGTACTTC. Protein: CASSLVRGGETQYF.